The subject of this entry is one T cell receptor (beta chain). The sample comes from a study of T cells in narcolepsy. The data were produced by immunoSEQ multiplex PCR, yet TCRdb's version contains in-frame clones alone and is incomplete. The table records about 30,000 clones, 80% to 85% of them present only once. Trimming cost V 9 bases and J 4 bases; bases outside gene matches: 5. The CDR3 is made up of 12 amino acids. The germline V gene has CDR1 ENHRY and CDR2 SYGVKD. Sequenced material: CD45RA- memory CD4+ T cells from PBMCs. The J gene is TRBJ2-5, the V gene TRBV10-3, with 7 bases identical to TRBD2. This receptor was identified in a human donor with narcolepsy. The CDR3 bases are TGTGCCATGGCGGGGGAGGGAGAGACCCAGTACTTC. Translation: CAMAGEGETQYF.